Listed below are T cell receptor beta chains from one sample, sequenced in a study of blood T cells in healthy people across ages. TCRdb analysed the 5' RACE reads with MiXCR anew, one entry per CDR3 protein. The data hold over 1,200,000 distinct CDR3 sequences, with almost 60% observed a single time. The sequenced sample was blood. These receptors were collected from a man between 18 and 29 years old in good health. CDR3s leave out the opening cysteine and the closing phenylalanine or tryptophan. Fields, in order: clone size, J gene, V gene, CDR3 protein. Some rows have no size entry. The others give once, few or many, or a class for an expanded clone.

few,TRBJ2-6,TRBV28,ASSSVSGANVLT
NA,TRBJ2-7,TRBV20-1,SATYPSGGPSDEQY
NA,TRBJ2-1,TRBV6-2/TRBV6-3,ASTLGAYNEQF
NA,TRBJ2-1,TRBV20-1,SAILQGASYNEQF
NA,TRBJ2-7,TRBV28,ASSPSGQGLYNEQY
NA,TRBJ2-1,TRBV20-1,SAKRPGPKDEQF
NA,TRBJ1-2,TRBV15,ATSRDNRGQDGYT
NA,TRBJ2-1,TRBV6-1,ASSEGPSKYNEQF
NA,TRBJ1-4,TRBV11-2,ASSLDLFSLGDWEKLF
NA,TRBJ1-2,TRBV12-3/TRBV12-4,ASSLRDLIYGYT
few,TRBJ2-4,TRBV28,ASSSSGAKNIQY